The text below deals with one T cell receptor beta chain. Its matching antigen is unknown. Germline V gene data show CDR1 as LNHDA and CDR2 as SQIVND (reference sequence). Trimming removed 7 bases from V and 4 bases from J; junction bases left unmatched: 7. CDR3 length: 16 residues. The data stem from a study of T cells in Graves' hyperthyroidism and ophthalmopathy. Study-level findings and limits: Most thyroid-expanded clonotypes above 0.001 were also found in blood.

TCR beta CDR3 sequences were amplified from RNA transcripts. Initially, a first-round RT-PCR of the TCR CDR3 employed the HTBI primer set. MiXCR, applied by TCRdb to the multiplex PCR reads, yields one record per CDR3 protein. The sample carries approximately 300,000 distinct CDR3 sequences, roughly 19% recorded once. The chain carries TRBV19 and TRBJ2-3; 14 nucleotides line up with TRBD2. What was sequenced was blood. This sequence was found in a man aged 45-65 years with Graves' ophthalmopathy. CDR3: CASTHAGLAGADTQYF. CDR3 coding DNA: TGTGCCAGTACCCATGCGGGACTAGCGGGGGCAGATACGCAGTATTTT.